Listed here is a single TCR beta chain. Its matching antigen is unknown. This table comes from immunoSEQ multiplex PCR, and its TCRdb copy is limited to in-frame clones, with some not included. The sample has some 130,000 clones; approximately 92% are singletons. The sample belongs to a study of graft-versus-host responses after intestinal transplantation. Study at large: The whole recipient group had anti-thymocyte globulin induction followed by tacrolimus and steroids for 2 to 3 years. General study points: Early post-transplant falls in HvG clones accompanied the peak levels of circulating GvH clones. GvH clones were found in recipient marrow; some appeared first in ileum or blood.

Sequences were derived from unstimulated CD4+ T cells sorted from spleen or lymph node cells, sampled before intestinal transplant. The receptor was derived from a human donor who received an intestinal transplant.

CDR3 in DNA: TGTGCCAGCAGTCAGGACAGGGGATTCAATCAGCCCCAGCATTTT. Protein sequence: CASSQDRGFNQPQHF. V gene TRBV6-5 combines with J gene TRBJ1-5; TRBD1 agrees at 9 bases. The germline V gene encodes CDR1 MNHEY and CDR2 SVGAGI. The CDR3 is made up of 15 amino acids. The junction had 5 bases not matched to a gene; V was cut back by 5 bases and J by 3 bases.